This TCR beta chain was profiled in a study of EBV T-cell therapy then PD-1 blockade in nasopharyngeal carcinoma. The V end was cut by 6 bases, the J end by 3 bases, with 6 bases between. The CDR3 is 13 residues long. Some clones are missing from TCRdb's copy, which holds only in-frame ones; the method was immunoSEQ multiplex PCR. Of some 20,000 clones in the sample, around 82% are singletons; the top ten hold around 30%. Details on this clone: Its antigen is unidentified.

Treatment denoted: AdE1-LMPpoly-expanded autologous EBV-specific T-cell therapy followed by anti-PD-1 nivolumab. The specimen was CD8+ T cells from blood, collected at approximately day 31 from a patient whose treatment included autologous EBV-specific T cells and nivolumab. The genes are TRBV12-3 or TRBV12-4 and TRBJ2-6; D is undetermined. The TCR originated in a man aged 35 to 55 with nasopharyngeal carcinoma. The CDR3 coding sequence is TGTGCCAGCAGCCGAGGTGGGGCCAACGTCCTGACTTTC. Its protein is CASSRGGANVLTF.